This T cell receptor beta chain was profiled in a study of CD8 T cells in ankylosing spondylitis. Each CDR3 protein gets one entry after TCRdb re-called the 5' RACE reads with MiXCR. The data show around 210,000 distinct CDR3 sequences, roughly 8.2% seen once. Germline V CDR1 and CDR2: DFQATT, SNEGSKA (reference sequence). V gave up 6 bases and J gave up 1 base; unmatched junction bases: 14. There are 16 residues in the CDR3. The table lists this clonotype with many counts. Its antigen is undetermined. General study points: Past research had described some motif variants in reactive arthritis synovial fluid and blood.

V gene TRBV20-1 combines with J gene TRBJ1-2, with TRBD1 identical over 7 bases. The receptor was isolated from a female donor with ankylosing spondylitis or in good health (not recorded which). The specimen was blood, either unsorted or a sorted T cell fraction (not recorded which). CDR3 in amino acids: CSAISGQVFRNYGYTF. In nucleotides, the CDR3 is TGCAGTGCCATATCCGGACAGGTCTTTCGTAACTATGGCTACACCTTC.